The 16 T cell receptor beta chains given below trace back to one sample, sequenced in a study of T cell responses to AZD1222 COVID-19 vaccine. TCRdb's copy holds only in-frame clones and misses some; the assay was immunoSEQ multiplex PCR. Found here are under 150,000 clones, 88% of them singletons; the top ten hold roughly 5.7%. Sequencing was performed on peripheral blood, taken 28 days after the second AZD1222 dose. These receptors all come from an adult who received the AZD1222 COVID-19 vaccine.

The chain links TRBV19 to TRBJ1-2; tentative D call: TRBD1 (5 bases). Looked up from germline, CDR1 is LNHDA and CDR2 is SQIVND (reference sequence). Trimming left V 9 bases short and J 4 bases short, with 24 bases between. CDR3 length equals 16 residues. The CDR3 nucleotides are TGTGCCAGCACCGTGACAGCCGTCACCCTAATCTATGGCTACACCTTC. It translates to CASTVTAVTLIYGYTF.

This sequence joins TRBV29-1 and TRBJ2-5; D possibly corresponds to TRBD2 (6 bases). V lost 3 bases, J lost 2 bases, and 10 bases lay in between. The CDR3 extends over 13 amino acids. Germline CDR1 SQVTM, CDR2 ANQGSEA. The CDR3 sequence is CSVDPAGQETQYF. CDR3 nucleotides: TGCAGCGTTGACCCCGCGGGGCAAGAGACCCAGTACTTC.

V gene TRBV7-9 combines with J gene TRBJ2-7; tentative D call: TRBD1 (6 bases). V lost 4 bases to trimming and J lost 1 base, with 14 bases between them. The length of the CDR3 is 15 residues. The germline CDR1 and CDR2 sequences are SEHNR and FQNEAQ (reference sequence). CDR3 residues: CASSSLQQGSYEQYF. The CDR3, as DNA: TGTGCCAGCAGCTCCCTCCAACAGGGTTCCTACGAGCAGTACTTC.

The sample holds one count of this clone. The J gene is TRBJ2-5, the V gene TRBV7-8, with 8 bases matching TRBD2. This CDR3 contains 14 residues. V was pared by 5 bases and J by 4 bases, with 6 bases of the junction left unmatched. Germline CDR1 is SGHVS and CDR2 is FQNEAQ. The CDR3 region has the DNA TGTGCCAGCAGCCCTCAGCGGGGGAGAGAGACCCAGTACTTC. Encoded protein: CASSPQRGRETQYF.

The rearrangement joins TRBV5-8 to TRBJ1-3; TRBD1 agrees at 7 bases. The ends lost 5 bases at V and 2 bases at J; junction bases unmatched: 7. This CDR3 is 15 amino acids long. Germline V gives CDR1 SGHTS, CDR2 YDEGEE. The CDR3, as DNA: TGTGCCAGCAGATATGACAGGGAGGCTGGAAACACCATATATTTT. This codes for CASRYDREAGNTIYF.

The CDR3: CASTLGLADYNEQFF. In DNA form, the CDR3 reads TGCGCCAGCACCTTAGGGCTAGCGGATTACAATGAGCAGTTCTTC. The chain employs TRBV5-1 and TRBJ2-1; 7 bases line up with TRBD2. V trimming: 6 bases; J trimming: 4 bases; junction bases outside the gene matches: 10. The germline V gene encodes CDR1 SGHRS and CDR2 YFSETQ. The CDR3 is made up of 15 amino acids.

The rearrangement joins TRBV2 to TRBJ2-1, with D perhaps TRBD2 (6 bases). This CDR3 contains 15 residues. Germline V gives CDR1 SNHLY, CDR2 FYNNEI. V shed 2 bases and J shed 7 bases, with 15 bases lying between them. Written as DNA, the CDR3 is TGTGCCAGCAGTGAATTTGGTCTAGCGAGGAATGAGCAGTTCTTC. Translated: CASSEFGLARNEQFF.

The chain is built from TRBV11-3 and TRBJ2-3; no reliable D call. Germline V lookup: CDR1 SGHNT, CDR2 YENEEA. V was shortened by 1 base and J by 4 bases, with 9 bases between the two germline ends. CDR3 length: 14 amino acids. The CDR3, as DNA: TGTGCCAGCAGCTTAGTCCTCCGGGCAGATACGCAGTATTTT. The encoded protein is CASSLVLRADTQYF. The full variable domain, rest sourced from reference TRBV11-3 and TRBJ2-3, is EAGVVQSPRYKIIEKKQPVAFWCNPISGHNTLYWYLQNLGQGPELLIRYENEEAVDDSQLPKDRFSAERLKGVDSTLKIQPAELGDSAVYLCASSLVLRADTQYFGPGTRLTVL.

This chain connects TRBV20-1 to TRBJ2-1; D unresolved. Germline V gene data show CDR1 as DFQATT and CDR2 as SNEGSKA (reference sequence). The CDR3 spans 11 residues. With 5 bases removed from V and 9 bases from J, the gap between germline ends came to 11 bases. CDR3 sequence reads: CSALPRVEQFF. The DNA for the CDR3 is TGCAGTGCTCTTCCTCGGGTTGAGCAGTTCTTC.

The table lists this clone with a count of one. This chain connects TRBV6-5 to TRBJ1-2; a weak D match, TRBD1 (6 bases). Germline V gene sequence: CDR1 MNHEY, CDR2 SVGAGI. CDR3 length equals 15 residues. V was clipped by 8 bases and J by 2 bases, with 18 bases between them. The CDR3 DNA follows: TGTGCCAGCCGCACAGGGACGGTAACAAACTATGGCTACACCTTC. Protein: CASRTGTVTNYGYTF.

J is TRBJ2-7 and V is TRBV3-1 (or the pseudogene TRBV3-2); 9 bases map to TRBD2. The CDR3 totals 15 residues. In germline, CDR1 is LGHDT, CDR2 YNNKEL (reference sequence). V shed 1 base and J 3 bases; nucleotides not matched to a gene: 4. The CDR3 DNA sequence: TGTGCCAGCAGCCAAGCCCTAGCGGGATTCTACGAGCAGTACTTC. Amino acid sequence: CASSQALAGFYEQYF.

The V call is TRBV5-1, the J call TRBJ1-2, with D unresolved. The CDR3 totals 12 residues. Germline V gives CDR1 SGHRS, CDR2 YFSETQ. Trimming pared 0 bases from V and 8 bases from J, leaving 8 bases between. DNA of the CDR3: TGCGCCAGCAGCTTGGACGTTATGGGCTACACCTTC. As protein: CASSLDVMGYTF.

This clone has a single count. The CDR3 spells CASSLYKAGGLETQYF. In DNA, the CDR3 is TGTGCCAGCAGTTTATATAAAGCGGGGGGGCTCGAGACCCAGTACTTC. This chain connects TRBV27 to TRBJ2-5, with 10 bases fitting TRBD2. The junction had 7 bases not matched to a gene; V was cut back by 1 base and J by 5 bases. The CDR3 is 16 residues long. Germline CDR1 is MNHEY and CDR2 is SMNVEV (reference sequence).

The rearrangement uses TRBV24-1 and TRBJ1-2; TRBD1 aligns across 7 bases. Germline loops: CDR1 KGHDR, CDR2 SFDVKD. The J segment lost 6 bases and the V segment lost 4 bases, leaving 10 bases of the junction unmatched. The CDR3 loop spans 15 amino acids. CDR3 DNA sequence: TGTGCCACCAGTGACCGAAGTGACAGGGAGCATGGCTACACCTTC. Protein sequence: CATSDRSDREHGYTF.

In this sample, this clone turned up once. CDR3 DNA sequence: TGCGCCAGCGCCCCAAGCGACTACGAGCAGTACTTC. Protein: CASAPSDYEQYF. V is TRBV5-1 and J is TRBJ2-7; D uncertain. Germline V gives CDR1 SGHRS, CDR2 YFSETQ. This CDR3 comprises 12 residues. V was shortened by 7 bases and J by 3 bases, with 11 bases between the two germline ends.

This clone has only a few counts. The genes are TRBV30 and TRBJ2-1; D is undetermined. The germline CDR1 and CDR2 sequences are GTSNPN and SVGIG (reference sequence). V lost 4 bases and J lost 8, with 15 bases in between. This CDR3 has 13 amino acids. CDR3 region: CAWTARQGDEQFF. The CDR3 nucleotides are TGTGCCTGGACGGCAAGGCAAGGCGATGAGCAGTTCTTC.